The rows below give T cell receptor beta chains drawn from one sample of a study of cytomegalovirus exposure and HLA in healthy donors. Here immunoSEQ multiplex PCR was the method, and the copy in TCRdb shows in-frame clones only, minus some. The sample records about 160,000 clones, roughly four fifths being singletons. Sequenced input: PBMCs. The receptors here all came from a man aged 40-49 years in good health and CMV-seronegative. Both conserved end residues are part of each CDR3. A D gene is named only where the DNA matches it firmly. Rows may omit the clone size; those that give it use once, few, many or a size class.

V gene	clone size	D gene	J gene	CDR3 DNA	CDR3 protein
TRBV14	.	TRBD1	TRBJ2-1	TGTGCCAGCAGCCAACTTCCGGGACAGGGCCTAAATGAGCAGTTCTTC	CASSQLPGQGLNEQFF
TRBV5-1	.	TRBD2	TRBJ2-1	TGCGCCAGCAGCCGGGAGGATAATGAGCAGTTCTTC	CASSREDNEQFF
TRBV25-1	.	.	TRBJ2-1	TGTGCCAGCAGTGAATCTGGCAGTTACTCCTACAATGAGCAGTTCTTC	CASSESGSYSYNEQFF
TRBV6-6	once	TRBD2	TRBJ2-1	TGTGCCAGCAGTTACTGGGCTAGCGGGACTTACAATGAGCAGTTCTTC	CASSYWASGTYNEQFF
TRBV19	.	.	TRBJ1-2	TGTGCCAGTAGTATAGGTGGCGGCCGCAGCTATGGCTACACCTTC	CASSIGGGRSYGYTF
TRBV13	.	TRBD2	TRBJ2-3	TGTGCCAGCAGCTCGCTAGCGGGAGGGCCGGGGGATACGCAGTATTTT	CASSSLAGGPGDTQYF
TRBV19	.	TRBD1	TRBJ1-2	TGTGCCAGTAGTCTACCGGGACAGGGGGGTGGCTACACCTTC	CASSLPGQGGGYTF
TRBV9	.	TRBD1	TRBJ2-3	TGTGCCAGCAGCGGACAGGGGGCAACAGATACGCAGTATTTT	CASSGQGATDTQYF
TRBV5-1	.	TRBD1	TRBJ1-1	TGCGCCAGCAACTACGGACAGGGTTGGACTGAAGCTTTCTTT	CASNYGQGWTEAFF
TRBV25-1	.	.	TRBJ1-2	TGTGCCAGCAGTGAAGTATTGGACAATGCGGAAACGGATGGCTACACCTTC	CASSEVLDNAETDGYTF
TRBV19	.	.	TRBJ2-3	TGTGCCAGTACCCCCTCCCCCACGGGGGATACGCAGTATTTT	CASTPSPTGDTQYF
TRBV28	few	TRBD1	TRBJ1-3	TGTGCCAGCAGTTCCGCCCAGGGGGCGATTGGAAACACCATATATTTT	CASSSAQGAIGNTIYF
TRBV6-5	few	.	TRBJ2-7	TGTGCCAGCAGAGCGGACAGCTACGAGCAGTACTTC	CASRADSYEQYF
TRBV5-4	once	TRBD1	TRBJ2-2	TGTGCCAGCAGGCCTCCCGGGACAGGGAACACCGGGGAGCTGTTTTTT	CASRPPGTGNTGELFF
TRBV6-5	.	TRBD1	TRBJ1-5	TGTGCCAGCAGTCCCGGACAGGGGGGGTATCAGCCCCAGCATTTT	CASSPGQGGYQPQHF
TRBV7-2	.	TRBD2	TRBJ2-7	TGTGCCAGTCGCGGGGATGGGGGAGGGCCTGGCGAGCAGTACTTC	CASRGDGGGPGEQYF
TRBV2	.	.	TRBJ1-3	TGTGCCAGCGGAGAGGGCTCTGGAAACACCATATATTTT	CASGEGSGNTIYF
TRBV19	.	.	TRBJ1-1	TGTGCCAGTACCCATCCAGAGGGGAACACTGAAGCTTTCTTT	CASTHPEGNTEAFF
TRBV2	.	.	TRBJ1-2	TGTGCCATCCAATTGTCCTTCGATAGAGGCTACACCTTC	CAIQLSFDRGYTF
TRBV2	few	TRBD1	TRBJ1-4	TGTGCCAGCAGTCCAGGGTTAAGGGGGCTGTCAGCTAATGAAAAACTGTTTTTT	CASSPGLRGLSANEKLFF
TRBV19	.	TRBD1	TRBJ1-2	TGTGCCAGTAGTATCCCGGGACAGGGCTTATATGGCTACACCTTC	CASSIPGQGLYGYTF
TRBV5-6	.	.	TRBJ1-1	TGTGCCAGCAGTAAAAATGGGGCGTACACTGAAGCTTTCTTT	CASSKNGAYTEAFF
TRBV12-5	.	TRBD1	TRBJ1-1	TGTGCTAGTGGACTAGGACAGGGGGGGCGGGCTTTCTTT	CASGLGQGGRAFF
TRBV6-5	.	TRBD2	TRBJ2-5	TGTGCCAGCAGATGGGCACTAGCGGGAGAAGAGACCCAGTACTTC	CASRWALAGEETQYF
TRBV6-1	.	.	TRBJ1-4	TGTGCCAGCAGGGACAAGCTCGGGAGAGGGGAAAAACTGTTTTTT	CASRDKLGRGEKLFF
TRBV5-3	few	.	TRBJ2-1	TGTGCCAGAAGCTTGGGGAGGGTTCGAGACAATGAGCAGTTCTTC	CARSLGRVRDNEQFF
TRBV30	.	.	TRBJ1-1	TGTGCCTGGACCCCGGGGCGGGGAGCTTTCTTT	CAWTPGRGAFF
TRBV11-2	once	TRBD2	TRBJ2-3	TGTGCCTCTACGGCCGGGAGGACATACACAGATACGCAGTATTTT	CASTAGRTYTDTQYF
TRBV5-5	.	.	TRBJ2-7	TGTGCCAGCAGCTTGATTTTGGCGGCTACCTACGAGCAGTACTTC	CASSLILAATYEQYF
TRBV7-2	.	TRBD2	TRBJ2-7	TGTGCCAGCTCGGAGGCGGGGGGCTCCTACGAGCAGTACTTC	CASSEAGGSYEQYF
TRBV6-4	few	TRBD2	TRBJ2-1	TGTGCCAGCAGACTTACTAGCGGCTCCTACAATGAGCAGTTCTTC	CASRLTSGSYNEQFF
TRBV5-4	.	TRBD2	TRBJ2-7	TGTGCCAGCAGCCCCCAGCGGGAGAGGAACGAGCAGTACTTC	CASSPQRERNEQYF
TRBV10-2	.	TRBD1	TRBJ2-3	TGCGCCAGCGGAGAGTTACAGGGGAGCGTTTTCACAGATACGCAGTATTTT	CASGELQGSVFTDTQYF
TRBV7-2	few	TRBD1	TRBJ2-5	TGTGCCAGCAGCCCCGACAGGGAGCAGGAGACCCAGTACTTC	CASSPDREQETQYF
TRBV25-1	.	TRBD1	TRBJ1-1	TGTGCCAGCAGTAAACCCGGGACAGGGGTTCTGAGGGCTTTCTTT	CASSKPGTGVLRAFF
TRBV19	.	.	TRBJ1-5	TGTGCCAGTAGTCGGTATGATCAGCCCCAGCATTTT	CASSRYDQPQHF
TRBV2	.	.	TRBJ2-6	TGTGCCAGCACAGGACAGCTTTTGTCTGGGGCCAACGGCCTGACTTTC	CASTGQLLSGANGLTF
TRBV6-6	.	TRBD1	TRBJ2-5	TGTGCCAGCAGTAACGGACAGGCGGAGACCCAGTACTTC	CASSNGQAETQYF
TRBV5-1	.	.	TRBJ1-2	TGCGCCAGCAGCTTGGCCGGGACAACTAACTATGGCTACACCTTC	CASSLAGTTNYGYTF
TRBV7-8	.	TRBD1	TRBJ2-3	TGTGCCAGCAGCTGGAGACAGGGCCCAGATACGCAGTATTTT	CASSWRQGPDTQYF
TRBV6-6	few	TRBD2	TRBJ2-1	TGTGCCAGCAGTTTAAGGACTAGCGCCTACAATGAGCAGTTCTTC	CASSLRTSAYNEQFF
TRBV5-1	.	.	TRBJ2-1	TGCGCCAGCAGCTTGGGACAGGTTGATGAGCAGTTCTTC	CASSLGQVDEQFF
TRBV5-6	.	.	TRBJ2-1	TGTGCCAGCAGCGAACTAGGCAATGAGCAGTTCTTC	CASSELGNEQFF
TRBV9	.	TRBD2	TRBJ2-3	TGTGCCAGCAGCCGAGCGGGAGCCACAGATACGCAGTATTTT	CASSRAGATDTQYF
TRBV6-5	few	TRBD1	TRBJ1-2	TGTGCCAGCAGCCGGGACAGAACGTATGGCTACACCTTC	CASSRDRTYGYTF
TRBV5-1	.	.	TRBJ2-1	TGCGCCAGCAGCTTGGACTCGTTAAGCTCCTACAATGAGCAGTTCTTC	CASSLDSLSSYNEQFF
TRBV4-2	.	.	TRBJ2-3	TGTGCCAGCAGCCAAGGCCCAGAGGCGGAACCAGATACGCAGTATTTT	CASSQGPEAEPDTQYF